Included here is one T cell receptor (beta chain) sequence, with context. As originally analysed: Reference gene primers were amplified, and this amplification served to estimate nucleated cell counts. Assay: immunoSEQ multiplex PCR; the TCRdb copy retains only in-frame clones and omits some. V, J and clone size were drawn from that table, and D and trimming were deduced from the DNA. The sample has 65,000 to 85,000 clones, around 80% seen once. The record originates from a study of blood T cell repertoires in COVID-19. Study background: PBMCs, B-cell-depleted T cells, or T cells provided the cDNA or gDNA that made up the material.

V was clipped by 2 bases and J by 5 bases; unmatched bases: 0. The CDR3 runs to 12 residues. Germline loops: CDR1 MNHEY, CDR2 SVGEGT. The V gene is TRBV6-2 or TRBV6-3, the J gene TRBJ2-7, with 7 bases lining up with TRBD1. This clonotype originated in a man aged 50-60 years with active COVID-19. The sample was peripheral blood. CDR3 sequence: CASSYRGHEQYF. The CDR3 nucleotides read TGTGCCAGCAGTTACAGGGGGCACGAGCAGTACTTC.